A selection of T cell receptor beta chains follows, all from one sample in a study of identical twins. TCRdb used MiXCR to reprocess the 5' RACE reads, holding one entry per CDR3 protein. The sample has roughly 500,000 distinct CDR3 sequences, roughly a fifth seen once. The same sample was also studied in work on T cells expressing NK-cell markers.

Sequenced sample: CD4+ T cells sorted from blood. The receptors were sampled from a woman aged 18-29 years in good health. Both conserved end residues are part of each CDR3. Fields, in order: clone size, V gene, J gene, D gene, CDR3 protein, CDR3 DNA. A D gene is named only where the DNA matches it firmly. Some rows have no size entry. The others give once, few or many, or a class for an expanded clone.

size: many; V: TRBV5-1; J: TRBJ1-5; D: -; CDR3: CASSEGGGNQPQHF; DNA: TGCGCCAGCAGCGAAGGGGGGGGCAATCAGCCCCAGCATTTT
size: few; V: TRBV20-1; J: TRBJ2-1; D: -; CDR3: CSARVHNEQFF; DNA: TGCAGTGCTAGGGTCCACAATGAGCAGTTCTTC
size: few; V: TRBV7-2; J: TRBJ2-2; D: -; CDR3: CASSLSTSQAGELFF; DNA: TGTGCCAGCAGCTTATCGACTAGTCAGGCCGGGGAGCTGTTTTTT
size: few; V: TRBV5-1; J: TRBJ2-7; D: -; CDR3: CASSVEQVSGEQYF; DNA: TGCGCCAGCAGCGTAGAGCAAGTGTCGGGGGAGCAGTACTTC
size: few; V: TRBV5-1; J: TRBJ2-2; D: TRBD2; CDR3: CASSGGELAGGVTGELFF; DNA: TGCGCCAGCAGCGGCGGGGAACTAGCGGGAGGTGTGACCGGGGAGCTGTTTTTT
size: -; V: TRBV25-1; J: TRBJ2-1; D: TRBD2; CDR3: CASRSGGTYNEQFF; DNA: TGTGCCAGCCGAAGCGGGGGGACATACAATGAGCAGTTCTTC
size: few; V: TRBV30; J: TRBJ2-3; D: -; CDR3: CAWSVPGEGDTQYF; DNA: TGTGCCTGGAGTGTCCCGGGAGAAGGCGATACGCAGTATTTT
size: -; V: TRBV24-1; J: TRBJ2-2; D: -; CDR3: CATSDFSGELFF; DNA: TGTGCCACCAGTGATTTCTCCGGGGAGCTGTTTTTT
size: -; V: TRBV7-2; J: TRBJ2-1; D: -; CDR3: CASSLLRGRDEQFF; DNA: TGTGCCAGCAGCTTACTCCGGGGGCGGGATGAGCAGTTCTTC
size: -; V: TRBV10-1; J: TRBJ2-1; D: -; CDR3: CARNPRTGVSYNEQFF; DNA: TGCGCCAGGAACCCCCGTACGGGAGTCTCCTACAATGAGCAGTTCTTC
size: -; V: TRBV20-1; J: TRBJ2-2; D: TRBD1; CDR3: CSARTGGGTGELFF; DNA: TGCAGTGCTAGGACAGGGGGCGGCACCGGGGAGCTGTTTTTT
size: many; V: TRBV5-1; J: TRBJ2-2; D: -; CDR3: CASSFFGAFGTGELFF; DNA: TGCGCCAGCAGCTTCTTCGGGGCGTTCGGCACCGGGGAGCTGTTTTTT
size: many; V: TRBV12-3/TRBV12-4; J: TRBJ2-3; D: TRBD1; CDR3: CASRTGSDTQYF; DNA: TGTGCCAGCAGGACAGGGTCAGATACGCAGTATTTT
size: -; V: TRBV7-8; J: TRBJ2-3; D: TRBD2; CDR3: CAAGGGSTDTQYF; DNA: TGTGCCGCGGGCGGGGGATCCACAGATACGCAGTATTTT
size: many; V: TRBV6-5; J: TRBJ2-5; D: TRBD1; CDR3: CASSYRQGQETQYF; DNA: TGTGCCAGCAGTTATCGACAGGGACAAGAGACCCAGTACTTC
size: few; V: TRBV20-1; J: TRBJ2-7; D: -; CDR3: CSARDMLWTDAYEQYF; DNA: TGCAGTGCTAGAGATATGTTATGGACGGATGCCTACGAGCAGTACTTC
size: -; V: TRBV29-1; J: TRBJ2-7; D: -; CDR3: CSVIGANYEQYF; DNA: TGCAGCGTTATAGGGGCTAACTACGAGCAGTACTTC